These 32 T cell receptor beta chains share one sample of origin, sequenced in a study of blood T cell repertoires in COVID-19 (dated by TCRdb to 2019 to 2021). Receptors were amplified or captured by the immunoSEQ multiplex PCR assay. What TCRdb holds here is the immuneACCESS table cut down to in-frame rearrangements. Part of the clones is not present; checked against another copy, under half of the missing clones reflect an unresolved V gene, and the others are unexplained. The sample table contains some 250,000 clones; only one count was recorded for around 88% of them. The ten most abundant clones make up around 10% of the sample. Material for sequencing was PBMCs or T cells enriched from blood (not recorded which). The receptor source for this set is a man aged 35 to 55 who had recovered from COVID-19.

This clone has just one count. In DNA form, the CDR3 reads TGTGCCAGCAGTACCCGACGGGGCAATCAGCCCCAGCATTTT. It is translated as CASSTRRGNQPQHF. The V call is TRBV28, the J call TRBJ1-5; D uncertain. The CDR3 loop spans 14 amino acids. CDR1 is MDHEN, CDR2 SYDVKM, per germline. The germline V and J ends were trimmed by 5 bases and 2 bases, with 10 bases remaining between them.

J is TRBJ2-1 and V is TRBV29-1; TRBD1 might be the D (6 bases). CDR3 size: 13 residues. Between the trimmed V and J ends, which lost 2 bases and 9 bases, there was a span of 14 bases. Germline values: CDR1 SQVTM, CDR2 ANQGSEA. The CDR3 nucleotides are TGCAGCGTTGAAATGCAGGGGCTCGCTGAGCAGTTCTTC. This gives the protein CSVEMQGLAEQFF.

The chain uses TRBV7-3 and TRBJ1-4; TRBD1 matches at 10 bases. CDR1 and CDR2 (germline): SGHTA, FQGTGA. CDR3 length equals 17 residues. Unmatched junction bases numbered 13, after V lost 5 bases and J lost 7 bases. The chain's CDR3 is CASSRSGTGAGGEKLFF. The CDR3 DNA is TGTGCCAGCAGCCGGTCCGGGACAGGGGCGGGCGGTGAAAAACTGTTTTTT.

The CDR3 DNA sequence: TGTGCCAGCAGTCGGCTCTCTAGCGGCTCCTACAATGAGCAGTTCTTC. As protein: CASSRLSSGSYNEQFF. V usage is TRBV28 and J usage is TRBJ2-1; TRBD2 aligns across 7 bases. CDR3 length equals 16 residues. The V segment lost 5 bases and the J segment 0 bases; nucleotides outside the gene matches: 7. Per germline, CDR1 MDHEN and CDR2 SYDVKM.

The DNA for the CDR3 is TGTGCCAGCAGCGGCATACCGGGACAGGCGAAGAATGAGCAGTTCTTC. This encodes CASSGIPGQAKNEQFF. The chain carries TRBV5-8 and TRBJ2-1; 8 nucleotides align to TRBD1. The CDR3 has 16 amino acids. V shed 4 bases and J 7 bases; nucleotides not matched to a gene: 13. The V gene's germline CDR1 is SGHTS and CDR2 YDEGEE.

The CDR3 coding sequence is TGTGCCTGGAGTGGGCAGGAACCTATGGGCTACACCTTC. Protein sequence: CAWSGQEPMGYTF. The chain carries TRBV30 and TRBJ1-2; D is unresolved. The CDR3 has 13 residues. Germline CDR1 is GTSNPN and CDR2 is SVGIG (reference sequence). The V end was cut by 1 base, the J end by 8 bases, with 14 bases between.

This rearrangement joins TRBV28 to TRBJ2-2, with no clear D. CDR3 length: 14 residues. V was pared by 6 bases and J by 4 bases, with 12 bases between. Germline V gene lookup returns CDR1 MDHEN and CDR2 SYDVKM. DNA of the CDR3: TGTGCCAGCAGACAACCAATATCCACCGGGGAGCTGTTTTTT. Translation gives CASRQPISTGELFF. The full variable domain, rest sourced from reference TRBV28 and TRBJ2-2, is DVKVTQSSRYLVKRTGEKVFLECVQDMDHENMFWYRQDPGLGLRLIYFSYDVKMKEKGDIPEGYSVSREKKERFSLILESASTNQTSMYLCASRQPISTGELFFGEGSRLTVL.

The rearrangement joins TRBV6-6 to TRBJ2-5; 9 bases agree with TRBD2. Germline V gene lookup returns CDR1 MNHNY and CDR2 SVGAGI (reference sequence). The V segment lost 7 bases and the J segment 2 bases; nucleotides outside the gene matches: 11. The CDR3 runs to 16 residues. Here the CDR3 reads CASNPSGTSPQETQYF. As DNA, the CDR3 is TGTGCCAGCAATCCCTCCGGGACTAGCCCTCAAGAGACCCAGTACTTC.

The chain's CDR3 is CASSQGSWDSEKLFF. The CDR3 nucleotides read TGCGCCAGCAGCCAGGGGAGTTGGGATAGTGAAAAACTGTTTTTT. The chain employs TRBV4-1 and TRBJ1-4, with unresolved D. This CDR3 spans 15 amino acids. Trimming cost V 3 bases and J 7 bases, with 15 bases left between them. Looked up from germline, CDR1 is MGHRA and CDR2 is YSYEKL.

The sample holds a few counts of this clone. The chain links TRBV7-8 to TRBJ2-1; 9 nucleotides match TRBD1. The germline V gene has CDR1 SGHVS and CDR2 FQNEAQ. After removal of 5 bases from V and 7 bases from J, the junction contained 12 bases not matched to a gene. This CDR3 contains 16 residues. The CDR3: CASSNVAGTGTNEQFF. The CDR3 DNA reads as TGTGCCAGCAGCAATGTTGCCGGGACAGGGACTAATGAGCAGTTCTTC. Looking up the rest from reference TRBV7-8 and TRBJ2-1 gives the full variable domain: GAGVSQSPRYKVAKRGQDVALRCDPISGHVSLFWYQQALGQGPEFLTYFQNEAQLDKSGLPSDRFFAERPEGSVSTLKIQRTQQEDSAVYLCASSNVAGTGTNEQFFGPGTRLTVL.

V and J are TRBV2 and TRBJ1-5; 9 positions match TRBD1. Unmatched junction bases numbered 6, after V lost 6 bases and J lost 0 bases. The germline CDR1 and CDR2 sequences are SNHLY and FYNNEI. This CDR3 is built from 16 residues. The CDR3 loop reads CASSPGQGNSNQPQHF. The CDR3 nucleotides read TGTGCCAGCAGCCCGGGACAGGGAAATAGCAATCAGCCCCAGCATTTT. The full variable domain, with the rest looked up from reference TRBV2 and TRBJ1-5, is EPEVTQTPSHQVTQMGQEVILRCVPISNHLYFYWYRQILGQKVEFLVSFYNNEISEKSEIFDDQFSVERPDGSNFTLKIRSTKLEDSAMYFCASSPGQGNSNQPQHFGDGTRLSIL.

The chain recombines TRBV9 with TRBJ1-1; D ambiguous. Per germline, CDR1 SGDLS and CDR2 YYNGEE. V dropped 0 bases and J dropped 6 bases, with 18 bases sitting between them. The CDR3 has 16 amino acids. CDR3 nucleotides: TGTGCCAGCAGCGTAGACCCCAGTGGCGGAAATGCTGAAGCTTTCTTT. Amino acid sequence: CASSVDPSGGNAEAFF.

V and J are TRBV7-2 and TRBJ1-4; the match to TRBD1 covers 7 bases. CDR3 length: 15 residues. Germline lookup yields CDR1 SGHTA and CDR2 FQGNSA. The ends lost 1 base at V and 8 bases at J; junction bases unmatched: 7. CDR3 sequence reads: CASSLVARDSEKLFF. CDR3 DNA sequence: TGTGCCAGCAGCTTAGTCGCTCGGGACAGCGAAAAACTGTTTTTT. Filled out from reference TRBV7-2 and TRBJ1-4, the complete variable domain reads GAGVSQSPSNKVTEKGKDVELRCDPISGHTALYWYRQSLGQGLEFLIYFQGNSAPDKSGLPSDRFSAERTGGSVSTLTIQRTQQEDSAVYLCASSLVARDSEKLFFGSGTQLSVL.

The chain employs TRBV20-1 and TRBJ2-1; no reliable D call. The CDR3 consists of 10 residues. V lost 4 bases, J lost 6 bases, and 4 bases lay in between. Germline CDR1 DFQATT, CDR2 SNEGSKA (reference sequence). In DNA form, the CDR3 reads TGCAGTGCTAACTTCAATGAGCAGTTCTTC. Translated: CSANFNEQFF.

The chain employs TRBV9 and TRBJ2-4; the D is unclear. Germline V gene lookup returns CDR1 SGDLS and CDR2 YYNGEE. This CDR3 comprises 15 residues. V dropped 0 bases and J dropped 0 bases, with 7 bases sitting between them. The CDR3 is CASSVDFLAKNIQYF. Here the CDR3 DNA reads TGTGCCAGCAGCGTAGACTTTCTAGCCAAAAACATTCAGTACTTC.

The chain is built from TRBV6-1 and TRBJ2-6; D might be TRBD2 (6 bases). The length of the CDR3 is 15 residues. CDR1 and CDR2 from the germline V gene are MNHNS and SASEGT. The V end lost 3 bases, the J end lost 0 bases, and 6 bases lay between the germline ends. DNA for the CDR3: TGTGCCAGCAGTGATAGCGGCTCTGGGGCCAACGTCCTGACTTTC. Translating gives CASSDSGSGANVLTF.

V and J are TRBV12-5 and TRBJ1-1; perhaps TRBD1 as D (5 bases). The V end was cut by 3 bases, the J end by 7 bases, with 15 bases between. The CDR3 is 14 amino acids. Germline V gene sequence: CDR1 LGHNT, CDR2 FRNRAP. The CDR3 DNA reads TGTGCTAGTGGTTTTTACGCCCAACAGGTTGAAGCTTTCTTT. Its protein product is CASGFYAQQVEAFF.

This clone has just one count. V usage is TRBV27 and J usage is TRBJ2-7; 8 bases map to TRBD2. Germline V gives CDR1 MNHEY, CDR2 SMNVEV (reference sequence). This CDR3 is 15 amino acids long. Unmatched junction bases numbered 7, after V lost 4 bases and J lost 2 bases. The CDR3 coding sequence is TGTGCCAGCAGTTCTAGAGCGGGGGCCCCCTACGAGCAGTACTTC. Its protein product is CASSSRAGAPYEQYF.

The V call is TRBV2, the J call TRBJ2-7, with 8 bases aligning to TRBD2. The V segment lost 4 bases and the J segment 3 bases; nucleotides outside the gene matches: 5. The CDR3 consists of 14 residues. The germline gives CDR1 SNHLY, CDR2 FYNNEI. CDR3 nucleotide sequence: TGTGCCAGCAGTGGCAGCGGGAGAAACTACGAGCAGTACTTC. Its protein is CASSGSGRNYEQYF.

This sequence joins TRBV13 and TRBJ2-2; no definite D call. Germline CDR1 PRHDT, CDR2 FYEKMQ (reference sequence). Trimming cost V 1 base and J 5 bases, with 14 bases left between them. This CDR3 spans 16 amino acids. In nucleotides, the CDR3 is TGTGCCAGCAGCTTAGAGACACCTCGGTGGACCGGGGAGCTGTTTTTT. It translates to CASSLETPRWTGELFF.

V gene TRBV2 combines with J gene TRBJ1-2; TRBD1 matches at 7 bases. The junction had 11 bases not matched to a gene; V was cut back by 5 bases and J by 5 bases. The CDR3 has 15 amino acids. Germline V lookup: CDR1 SNHLY, CDR2 FYNNEI. The CDR3 protein is CASSREGTEFYGYTF. In DNA form, the CDR3 reads TGTGCCAGCAGTCGGGAAGGGACAGAGTTTTATGGCTACACCTTC.

CDR3 region: CATSSAKSSYEQYF. CDR3 in DNA: TGTGCCACCAGCAGTGCTAAGAGCTCCTACGAGCAGTACTTC. The V call is TRBV15, the J call TRBJ2-7, with D unresolved. Germline V gene data show CDR1 as LNHNV and CDR2 as YYDKDF (reference sequence). CDR3 length: 14 residues. V gave up 3 bases and J gave up 0 bases, with 9 bases separating them.

The chain couples TRBV25-1 to TRBJ1-2, with D tentatively TRBD1 (5 bases). In germline, CDR1 is MGHDK, CDR2 SYGVNS. The V gene lost 2 bases and the J gene lost 3 bases, with 16 bases spanning the gap. The CDR3 consists of 16 residues. CDR3 DNA sequence: TGTGCCAGCAGTGAAATCCGGGACTCCAATGACTATGGCTACACCTTC. As protein: CASSEIRDSNDYGYTF.

The chain combines TRBV4-3 with TRBJ1-4; no clear D gene. V was cut by 1 base and J by 0 bases, with 9 bases left in between. Germline loops: CDR1 LGHNA, CDR2 YSLEER. The CDR3 is 16 residues long. CDR3 residues: CASSQAWSATNEKLFF. CDR3 bases: TGCGCCAGCAGCCAAGCATGGAGCGCAACTAATGAAAAACTGTTTTTT.

The V call is TRBV12-3 or TRBV12-4, the J call TRBJ2-1, with 8 bases aligning to TRBD2. The CDR3 consists of 12 residues. V lost 6 bases and J lost 10; bases outside the gene matches: 5. The CDR3 bases are TGTGCCAGCAGACCGGGACTAGGCGAGCAGTTCTTC. Protein: CASRPGLGEQFF.

The CDR3 is CASSPKTGSYEQYF. The CDR3 DNA reads TGTGCCAGCAGCCCGAAGACAGGGTCCTACGAGCAGTACTTC. The genes are TRBV7-2 and TRBJ2-7; 7 nucleotides line up with TRBD1. CDR1 and CDR2 from the germline V gene are SGHTA and FQGNSA. The CDR3 is made up of 14 amino acids. V was pared by 5 bases and J by 1 base, with 5 bases of the junction left unmatched.

The V and J genes are TRBV13 and TRBJ2-7; TRBD1 matches 11 bases. The CDR3 runs 16 residues. CDR1 PRHDT and CDR2 FYEKMQ come from the germline V gene (reference sequence). The V gene end was trimmed by 4 bases and the J gene end by 6 bases; junction bases not matched to a gene: 11. The CDR3 protein is CASSSRTGGHLSEQYF. The CDR3 bases are TGTGCCAGCAGCTCCCGGACAGGGGGCCACCTGAGCGAGCAGTACTTC.

The rearrangement links TRBV19 to TRBJ2-1, with 7 bases matching TRBD2. The CDR3 runs 16 residues. V was pared by 7 bases and J by 3 bases, with 12 bases of the junction left unmatched. The V gene's germline CDR1 is LNHDA and CDR2 SQIVND (reference sequence). CDR3 in DNA: TGTGCCAGTACCCCCGTCCGTGGGAGGGTCTACAATGAGCAGTTCTTC. Translated: CASTPVRGRVYNEQFF.

In nucleotides, the CDR3 is TGTGCCAGTGGACAGAGCCGCCAAAACACTGAAGCTTTCTTT. Translated: CASGQSRQNTEAFF. J is TRBJ1-1 and V is TRBV19, with D perhaps matching TRBD1 (6 bases). Trimming stripped 8 bases from V and 2 bases from J, with 15 bases between. The CDR3 covers 14 residues. Germline CDR1 reads LNHDA; CDR2 reads SQIVND (reference sequence). Looking up the rest from reference TRBV19 and TRBJ1-1 gives the full variable domain: DGGITQSPKYLFRKEGQNVTLSCEQNLNHDAMYWYRQDPGQGLRLIYYSQIVNDFQKGDIAEGYSVSREKKESFPLTVTSAQKNPTAFYLCASGQSRQNTEAFFGQGTRLTVV.

This rearrangement joins TRBV19 to TRBJ2-3, with D uncertain. V was clipped by 7 bases and J by 2 bases, with 16 bases between them. Looked up from germline, CDR1 is LNHDA and CDR2 is SQIVND (reference sequence). The CDR3 runs 15 residues. CDR3 in amino acids: CASNDPKSYTDTQYF. CDR3 DNA: TGTGCCAGTAATGATCCTAAGAGCTACACAGATACGCAGTATTTT.

A remark on this clone: The sample contains more than one DNA sequence encoding this CDR3. The rearrangement uses TRBV11-2 and TRBJ2-5; D call uncertain. The CDR3 runs 11 residues. V lost 5 bases and J lost 4, with 5 bases in between. Looked up from germline, CDR1 is SGHAT and CDR2 is FQNNGV. The CDR3 spells CASSPRETQYF. Here the CDR3 DNA reads TGTGCCAGCAGCCCTAGAGAGACCCAGTACTTC.

The chain combines TRBV14 with TRBJ1-6, with 12 bases fitting TRBD1. This CDR3 is 18 amino acids long. J gave up 11 bases and V 5 bases, and 16 bases lay outside the gene matches. Looked up from germline, CDR1 is SGHDN and CDR2 is FVKESK. CDR3 in DNA: TGTGCCAGCAGCACGCACCGGGACAGGGGGCTTGTATATCCACCCCTCCACTTT. Protein sequence: CASSTHRDRGLVYPPLHF.